What follows are 20 T cell receptor beta chains derived from one specimen sequenced in a study of blood T cell repertoires in COVID-19. Using immunoSEQ multiplex PCR, the repertoire was profiled, and TCRdb retains in-frame clones only, with some absent. The sample carries 120,000 to 150,000 clones, about four fifths recorded once. The specimen sequenced was PBMCs or T cells enriched from blood (not recorded which). These receptors were collected from a man in his forties with acute COVID-19.

The J gene is TRBJ2-1, the V gene TRBV25-1, with TRBD2 as a possible D gene (5 bases). The V end lost 4 bases, the J end lost 6 bases, and 19 bases lay between the germline ends. The CDR3 length is 16 residues. In germline, CDR1 is MGHDK, CDR2 SYGVNS. CDR3 DNA sequence: TGTGCCAGCAGTGTGAGGCAGCGGACGAACTTCAATGAGCAGTTCTTC. As protein: CASSVRQRTNFNEQFF.

The chain joins TRBV24-1 to TRBJ2-2; TRBD2 matches 7 bases. The CDR3 is 17 residues long. Germline V gene sequence: CDR1 KGHDR, CDR2 SFDVKD. Trimming took 4 bases from V and 1 from J; bases not matched to a gene: 8. Written as DNA, the CDR3 is TGTGCCACCAGTGACGCTACTAGCGCTATGAACACCGGGGAGCTGTTTTTT. It is translated as CATSDATSAMNTGELFF.

The gene calls are TRBV19 and TRBJ1-2; D is uncertain. Germline CDR1 LNHDA, CDR2 SQIVND (reference sequence). The length of the CDR3 is 12 residues. Trimming shortened V by 3 bases and J by 8 bases, and 10 bases separated the two germline ends. This CDR3 is CASSMAEGGYTF. The CDR3 DNA sequence: TGTGCCAGTAGTATGGCGGAGGGAGGCTACACCTTC.

This clone was picked up one time. The chain employs TRBV5-3 and TRBJ2-7; a possible D gene is TRBD2 (6 bases). TRBV5-3 counts as an open reading frame of uncertain function. This CDR3 comprises 14 residues. Trimming took 1 base from V and 3 from J, leaving 11 bases between them. CDR3 in amino acids: CARSLRERDYEQYF. The CDR3 region has the DNA TGTGCCAGAAGCTTGCGGGAGCGAGACTACGAGCAGTACTTC.

This clone was observed a single time. The chain is built from TRBV28 and TRBJ1-1; D unresolved. This CDR3 is built from 14 residues. V shed 3 bases and J shed 5 bases, with 13 bases lying between them. Germline CDR1 is MDHEN and CDR2 is SYDVKM. The CDR3 sequence is CASSFPPEATEAFF. The CDR3 nucleotides are TGTGCCAGCAGTTTTCCCCCTGAAGCGACTGAAGCTTTCTTT. Full variable domain (missing parts from reference TRBV28 and TRBJ1-1): DVKVTQSSRYLVKRTGEKVFLECVQDMDHENMFWYRQDPGLGLRLIYFSYDVKMKEKGDIPEGYSVSREKKERFSLILESASTNQTSMYLCASSFPPEATEAFFGQGTRLTVV.

The V gene is TRBV4-3, the J gene TRBJ2-1, with 12 bases identical to TRBD2. Germline V gene sequence: CDR1 LGHNA, CDR2 YSLEER. V dropped 4 bases and J dropped 7; count of bases not matched to a gene: 8. CDR3 length: 16 amino acids. The CDR3 bases are TGCGCCAGCAGCCCCCTAGCGGGAGGGAGGTTGAATGAGCAGTTCTTC. Translating gives CASSPLAGGRLNEQFF.

This sequence joins TRBV6-5 and TRBJ1-1; D perhaps matches TRBD1 (6 bases). The CDR3 sequence is 13 residues long. V was trimmed by 6 bases and J by 4 bases, leaving 12 bases between them. The germline V gene has CDR1 MNHEY and CDR2 SVGAGI. CDR3 residues: CASRRTVTTEAFF. The CDR3 nucleotides are TGTGCCAGCAGAAGGACAGTCACCACTGAAGCTTTCTTT.

The chain recombines TRBV24-1 with TRBJ2-7; 8 bases match TRBD2. The junction had 2 bases not matched to a gene; V was cut back by 5 bases and J by 0 bases. There are 14 residues in the CDR3. The germline CDR1 and CDR2 sequences are KGHDR and SFDVKD. The CDR3 DNA follows: TGTGCCACCAGTGGCGGGGGGAGCTCCTACGAGCAGTACTTC. It specifies CATSGGGSSYEQYF.

This chain links TRBV11-2 with TRBJ2-5; 11 bases line up with TRBD2. This CDR3 spans 16 amino acids. Germline assignment: CDR1 SGHAT and CDR2 FQNNGV. The V segment lost 0 bases and the J segment 4 bases; nucleotides outside the gene matches: 4. The CDR3: CASSLDLAGGLETQYF. CDR3 DNA: TGTGCCAGCAGCTTAGATCTAGCGGGAGGTCTAGAGACCCAGTACTTC.

V and J are TRBV7-8 and TRBJ2-1; 8 bases fit TRBD1. Germline values: CDR1 SGHVS, CDR2 FQNEAQ. This CDR3 has 15 amino acids. V shed 5 bases and J 6 bases; nucleotides not matched to a gene: 9. The CDR3 reads CASSLRGRGINEQFF. As DNA, the CDR3 is TGTGCCAGCAGCCTCAGGGGGCGAGGTATCAATGAGCAGTTCTTC.

This rearrangement joins TRBV24-1 to TRBJ1-2, with D perhaps matching TRBD1 (6 bases). V dropped 4 bases and J dropped 4 bases, with 12 bases sitting between them. This CDR3 comprises 14 residues. Germline CDR1 KGHDR, CDR2 SFDVKD. CDR3 nucleotides: TGTGCCACCAGTGACCGACAGGACTCCTATGGCTACACCTTC. This encodes CATSDRQDSYGYTF.

The chain employs TRBV4-1 and TRBJ2-2; 7 positions match TRBD2. Germline V gene sequence: CDR1 MGHRA, CDR2 YSYEKL. The CDR3 extends over 18 amino acids. The junction had 13 bases not matched to a gene; V was cut back by 4 bases and J by 2 bases. The CDR3 region has the DNA TGCGCCAGCAGCCGAGCGCGGCGGGCTAGCGGAAACACCGGGGAGCTGTTTTTT. Residues: CASSRARRASGNTGELFF.

This clone was detected only a few times. V and J are TRBV11-2 and TRBJ1-2, with 11 bases identical to TRBD1. The germline V gene encodes CDR1 SGHAT and CDR2 FQNNGV. The CDR3 consists of 16 residues. With V trimmed by 0 bases and J by 6 bases, 6 bases remained unmatched. The DNA of the CDR3 is TGTGCCAGCAGCTTAGATCCTGGACAGGGGGCGAATGGCTACACCTTC. Its translation is CASSLDPGQGANGYTF.

The chain has TRBV7-6 and TRBJ2-2, with 14 bases lining up with TRBD2. The CDR3 loop spans 20 amino acids. The germline V gene has CDR1 SGHVS and CDR2 FNYEAQ. J was trimmed by 3 bases and V by 5 bases; bases with no gene match: 14. DNA of the CDR3: TGTGCCAGCAGCCCCCGACTAGCGGGGGGGCCTGTAGGTTACACCGGGGAGCTGTTTTTT. Translated: CASSPRLAGGPVGYTGELFF. Looking up the rest from reference TRBV7-6 and TRBJ2-2 gives the full variable domain: GAGVSQSPRYKVTKRGQDVALRCDPISGHVSLYWYRQALGQGPEFLTYFNYEAQQDKSGLPNDRFSAERPEGSISTLTIQRTEQRDSAMYRCASSPRLAGGPVGYTGELFFGEGSRLTVL.

This clone was recorded only once. This CDR3 reads CASSLEGTSGHSGDTQYF. CDR3 bases: TGCGCCAGCAGCTTGGAAGGGACTAGCGGCCATTCGGGAGATACGCAGTATTTT. The chain couples TRBV5-1 to TRBJ2-3, with 11 bases lining up with TRBD2. The CDR3 extends over 18 amino acids. CDR1 and CDR2 from the germline V gene are SGHRS and YFSETQ. Trimming removed 0 bases from V and 5 bases from J; junction bases left unmatched: 11.

The rearrangement links TRBV6-5 to TRBJ1-2; TRBD1 might be the D (5 bases). CDR1 is MNHEY, CDR2 SVGAGI, per germline. Trimming removed 6 bases at V and 8 bases at J, with 19 bases between. The CDR3 sequence is 14 residues long. CDR3 in amino acids: CASRPPVGGVGYTF. CDR3 DNA sequence: TGTGCCAGCAGACCACCGGTGGGAGGGGTCGGCTACACCTTC.

The gene calls are TRBV9 and TRBJ1-1, with 7 bases lining up with TRBD1. CDR1 is SGDLS and CDR2 is YYNGEE in the germline V gene. Trimming removed 1 base from V and 1 base from J; junction bases left unmatched: 1. The CDR3 has 14 amino acids. The CDR3: CASSVWDRNTEAFF. The CDR3 coding sequence is TGTGCCAGCAGCGTATGGGACAGGAACACTGAAGCTTTCTTT.

This clone appeared a single time. The V call is TRBV10-3, the J call TRBJ1-2; TRBD1 is a possible D gene (6 bases). From germline, CDR1 is ENHRY and CDR2 SYGVKD. V was clipped by 6 bases and J by 4 bases, with 15 bases between them. The CDR3 extends over 14 amino acids. The CDR3 loop reads CAISPGDAPYGYTF. The CDR3 DNA is TGTGCCATCAGCCCAGGGGATGCCCCCTATGGCTACACCTTC.

The rearrangement links TRBV6-6 to TRBJ1-2, with D possibly matching TRBD1 (5 bases). V lost 5 bases and J 0 bases, leaving 16 bases between the germline ends. CDR1 is MNHNY, CDR2 SVGAGI, per germline (reference sequence). The CDR3 has 16 amino acids. Written as DNA, the CDR3 is TGTGCCAGCAGTCGACGGGAGGGGTTTACTAACTATGGCTACACCTTC. It translates to CASSRREGFTNYGYTF.

There are a few counts of this clone. The V gene is TRBV27, the J gene TRBJ2-3; 7 bases line up with TRBD2. V shed 5 bases and J 6 bases; nucleotides not matched to a gene: 11. CDR3 length: 15 amino acids. Germline CDR1 MNHEY, CDR2 SMNVEV (reference sequence). The CDR3 coding sequence is TGTGCCAGCAGTACCCCTAGGCGGGAGCCCGATACGCAGTATTTT. It specifies CASSTPRREPDTQYF.